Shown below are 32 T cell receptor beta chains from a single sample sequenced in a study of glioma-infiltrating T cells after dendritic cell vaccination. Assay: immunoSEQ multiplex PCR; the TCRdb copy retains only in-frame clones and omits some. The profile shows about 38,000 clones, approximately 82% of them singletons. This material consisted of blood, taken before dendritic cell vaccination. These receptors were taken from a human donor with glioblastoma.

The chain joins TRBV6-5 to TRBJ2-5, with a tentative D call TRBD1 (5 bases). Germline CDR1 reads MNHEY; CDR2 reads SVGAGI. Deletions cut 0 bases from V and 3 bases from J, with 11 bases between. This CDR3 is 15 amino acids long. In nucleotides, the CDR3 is TGTGCCAGCAGTTACTCCAGGGCTGAGGAAGAGACCCAGTACTTC. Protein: CASSYSRAEEETQYF.

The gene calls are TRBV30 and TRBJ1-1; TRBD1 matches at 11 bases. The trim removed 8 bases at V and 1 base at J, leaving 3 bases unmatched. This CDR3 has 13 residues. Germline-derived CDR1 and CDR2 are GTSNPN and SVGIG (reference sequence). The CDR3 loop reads CAGGQGGNTEAFF. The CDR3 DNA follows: TGTGCCGGGGGACAGGGGGGGAACACTGAAGCTTTCTTT.

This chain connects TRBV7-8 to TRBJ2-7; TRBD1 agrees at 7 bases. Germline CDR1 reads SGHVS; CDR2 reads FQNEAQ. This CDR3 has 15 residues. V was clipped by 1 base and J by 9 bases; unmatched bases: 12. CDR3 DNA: TGTGCCAGCAGCTTAGTAAGACAGGGACCCATCGCGCAGTACTTC. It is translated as CASSLVRQGPIAQYF. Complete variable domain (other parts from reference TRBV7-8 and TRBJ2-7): GAGVSQSPRYKVAKRGQDVALRCDPISGHVSLFWYQQALGQGPEFLTYFQNEAQLDKSGLPSDRFFAERPEGSVSTLKIQRTQQEDSAVYLCASSLVRQGPIAQYFGPGTRLTVT.

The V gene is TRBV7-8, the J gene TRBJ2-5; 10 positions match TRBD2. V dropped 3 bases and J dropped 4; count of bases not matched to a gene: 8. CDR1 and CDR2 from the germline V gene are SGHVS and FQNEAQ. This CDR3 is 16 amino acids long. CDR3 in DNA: TGTGCCAGCAGCTTGAATAGCGGGGGGAGGGGAGAGACCCAGTACTTC. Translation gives CASSLNSGGRGETQYF.

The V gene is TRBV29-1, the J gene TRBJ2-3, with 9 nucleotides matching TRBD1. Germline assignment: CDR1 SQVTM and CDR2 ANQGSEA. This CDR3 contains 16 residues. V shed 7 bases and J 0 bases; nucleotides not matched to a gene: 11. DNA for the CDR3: TGCAGCGCCAGTAAGGGACAGGGCACGAGCACAGATACGCAGTATTTT. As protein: CSASKGQGTSTDTQYF.

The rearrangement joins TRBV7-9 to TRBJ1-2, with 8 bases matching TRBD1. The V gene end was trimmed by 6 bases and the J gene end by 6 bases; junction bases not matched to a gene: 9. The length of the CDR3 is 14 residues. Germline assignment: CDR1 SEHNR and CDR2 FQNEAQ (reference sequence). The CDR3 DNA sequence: TGTGCCAGCAGACCCGGGGACAGGCACCATGGCTACACCTTC. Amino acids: CASRPGDRHHGYTF.

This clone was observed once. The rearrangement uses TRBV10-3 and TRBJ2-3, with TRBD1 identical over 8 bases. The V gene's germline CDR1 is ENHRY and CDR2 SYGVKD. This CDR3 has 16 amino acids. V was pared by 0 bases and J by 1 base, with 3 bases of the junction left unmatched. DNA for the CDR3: TGTGCCATCAGTGAGTCTACAGGGGGGCGCACAGATACGCAGTATTTT. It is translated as CAISESTGGRTDTQYF.

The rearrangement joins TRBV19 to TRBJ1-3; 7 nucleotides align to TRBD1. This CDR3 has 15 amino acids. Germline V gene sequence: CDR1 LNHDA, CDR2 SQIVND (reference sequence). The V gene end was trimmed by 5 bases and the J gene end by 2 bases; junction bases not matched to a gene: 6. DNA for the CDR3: TGTGCCAGTAGTCCCCGACAGGGCACTGGAAACACCATATATTTT. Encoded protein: CASSPRQGTGNTIYF.

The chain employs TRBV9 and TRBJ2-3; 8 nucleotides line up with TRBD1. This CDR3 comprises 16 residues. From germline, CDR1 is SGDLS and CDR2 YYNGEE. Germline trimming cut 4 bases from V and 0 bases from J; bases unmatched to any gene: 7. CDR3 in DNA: TGTGCCAGCAGCATACCACAGGGGGTCAGCACAGATACGCAGTATTTT. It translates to CASSIPQGVSTDTQYF.

The chain's CDR3 is CASSIGVGGIYEQYF. CDR3 DNA: TGTGCCAGCAGTATCGGCGTGGGGGGGATCTACGAGCAGTACTTC. The chain joins TRBV6-5 to TRBJ2-7, with 7 bases aligning to TRBD2. The CDR3 extends over 15 amino acids. V trimming: 5 bases; J trimming: 3 bases; junction bases outside the gene matches: 10. The V gene's germline CDR1 is MNHEY and CDR2 SVGAGI.

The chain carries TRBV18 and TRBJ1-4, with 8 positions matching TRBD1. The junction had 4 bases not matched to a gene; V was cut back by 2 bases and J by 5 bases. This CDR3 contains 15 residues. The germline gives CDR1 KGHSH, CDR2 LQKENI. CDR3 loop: CASSPRTGRNEKLFF. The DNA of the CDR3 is TGTGCCAGCTCACCAAGGACAGGGCGGAATGAAAAACTGTTTTTT.

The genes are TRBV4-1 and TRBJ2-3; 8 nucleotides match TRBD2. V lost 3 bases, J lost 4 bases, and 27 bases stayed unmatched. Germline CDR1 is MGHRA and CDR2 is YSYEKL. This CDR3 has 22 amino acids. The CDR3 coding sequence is TGCGCCAGCAGCCAGCCGGGACTAGTTAATGTTCGACTCCATCAGCCGCCAGATACGCAGTATTTT. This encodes CASSQPGLVNVRLHQPPDTQYF.

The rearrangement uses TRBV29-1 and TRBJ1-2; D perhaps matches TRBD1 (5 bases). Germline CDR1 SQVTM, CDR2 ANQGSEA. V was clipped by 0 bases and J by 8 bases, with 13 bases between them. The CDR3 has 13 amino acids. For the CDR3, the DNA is TGCAGCGTTGAAGAGAACGGGGGTCGCGGCTACACCTTC. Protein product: CSVEENGGRGYTF.

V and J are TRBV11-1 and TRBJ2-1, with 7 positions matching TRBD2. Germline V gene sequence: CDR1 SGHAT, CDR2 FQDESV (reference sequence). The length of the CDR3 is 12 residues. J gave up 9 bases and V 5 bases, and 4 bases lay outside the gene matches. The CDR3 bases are TGTGCCAGCAGCCTATCTAGCGGTGAGCAGTTCTTC. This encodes CASSLSSGEQFF.

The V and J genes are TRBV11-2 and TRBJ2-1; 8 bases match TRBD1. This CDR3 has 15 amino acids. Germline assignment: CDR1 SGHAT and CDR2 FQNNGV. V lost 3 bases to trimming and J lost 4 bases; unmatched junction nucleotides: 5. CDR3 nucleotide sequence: TGTGCCAGCAGCTTTGACAGGGGACCTTACAATGAGCAGTTCTTC. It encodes CASSFDRGPYNEQFF. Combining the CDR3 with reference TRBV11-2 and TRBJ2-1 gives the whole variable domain EAGVAQSPRYKIIEKRQSVAFWCNPISGHATLYWYQQILGQGPKLLIQFQNNGVVDDSQLPKDRFSAERLKGVDSTLKIQPAKLEDSAVYLCASSFDRGPYNEQFFGPGTRLTVL.

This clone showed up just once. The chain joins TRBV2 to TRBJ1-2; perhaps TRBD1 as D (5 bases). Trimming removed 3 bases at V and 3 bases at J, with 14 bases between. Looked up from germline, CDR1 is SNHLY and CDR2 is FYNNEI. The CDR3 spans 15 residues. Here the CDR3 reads CASSDRTGGDYGYTF. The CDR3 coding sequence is TGTGCCAGCAGTGACAGGACGGGAGGGGACTATGGCTACACCTTC.

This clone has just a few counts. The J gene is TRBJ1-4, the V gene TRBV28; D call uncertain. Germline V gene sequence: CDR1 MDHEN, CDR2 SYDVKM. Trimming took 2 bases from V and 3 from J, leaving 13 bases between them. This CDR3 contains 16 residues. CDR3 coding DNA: TGTGCCAGCAGTTTAAGTGGCGGGCGGGCTAATGAAAAACTGTTTTTT. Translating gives CASSLSGGRANEKLFF. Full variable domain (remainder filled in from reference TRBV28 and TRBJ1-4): DVKVTQSSRYLVKRTGEKVFLECVQDMDHENMFWYRQDPGLGLRLIYFSYDVKMKEKGDIPEGYSVSREKKERFSLILESASTNQTSMYLCASSLSGGRANEKLFFGSGTQLSVL.

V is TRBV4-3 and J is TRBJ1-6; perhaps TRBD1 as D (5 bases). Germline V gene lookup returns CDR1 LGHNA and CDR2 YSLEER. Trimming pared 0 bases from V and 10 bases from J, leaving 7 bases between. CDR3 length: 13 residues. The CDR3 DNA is TGCGCCAGCAGCCAAGATCGGGGGTCACCCCTCCACTTT. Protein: CASSQDRGSPLHF.

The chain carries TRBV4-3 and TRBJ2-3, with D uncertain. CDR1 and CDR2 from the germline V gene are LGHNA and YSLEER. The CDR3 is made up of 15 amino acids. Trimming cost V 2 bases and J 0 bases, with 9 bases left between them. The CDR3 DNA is TGCGCCAGCAGCCAACTACTACATAGCACAGATACGCAGTATTTT. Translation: CASSQLLHSTDTQYF.

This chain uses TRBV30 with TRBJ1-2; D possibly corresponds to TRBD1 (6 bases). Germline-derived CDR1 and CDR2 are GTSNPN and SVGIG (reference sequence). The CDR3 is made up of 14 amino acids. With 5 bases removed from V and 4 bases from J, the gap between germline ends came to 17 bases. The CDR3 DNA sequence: TGTGCCTGGGCCCTCGGGGGGGGCGGCTATGGCTACACCTTC. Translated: CAWALGGGGYGYTF.

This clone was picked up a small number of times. The CDR3 protein is CASRNQGGGNTIYF. The CDR3 DNA reads TGCGCCAGCAGAAACCAGGGTGGCGGAAACACCATATATTTT. The chain links TRBV5-1 to TRBJ1-3; tentatively, D is TRBD1 (5 bases). V was clipped by 5 bases and J by 4 bases, with 13 bases between them. CDR1 and CDR2 (germline): SGHRS, YFSETQ. This CDR3 is 14 amino acids long.

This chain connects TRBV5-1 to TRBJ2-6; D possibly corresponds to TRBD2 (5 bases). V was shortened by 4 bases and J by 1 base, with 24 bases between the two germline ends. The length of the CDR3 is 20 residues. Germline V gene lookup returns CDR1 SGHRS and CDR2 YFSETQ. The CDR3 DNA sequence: TGCGCCAGCAGCCCAAGGCAGCGGAATGCCTACCAATCTGGGGCCAACGTCCTGACTTTC. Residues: CASSPRQRNAYQSGANVLTF.

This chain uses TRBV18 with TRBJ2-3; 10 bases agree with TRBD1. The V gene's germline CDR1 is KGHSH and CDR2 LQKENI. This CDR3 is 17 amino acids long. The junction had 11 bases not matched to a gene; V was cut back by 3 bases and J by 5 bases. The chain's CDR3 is CASSPPTGGAKGDTQYF. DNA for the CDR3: TGTGCCAGCTCACCCCCGACAGGGGGCGCCAAGGGAGATACGCAGTATTTT. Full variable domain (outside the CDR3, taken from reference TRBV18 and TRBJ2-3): NAGVMQNPRHLVRRRGQEARLRCSPMKGHSHVYWYRQLPEEGLKFMVYLQKENIIDESGMPKERFSAEFPKEGPSILRIQQVVRGDSAAYFCASSPPTGGAKGDTQYFGPGTRLTVL.

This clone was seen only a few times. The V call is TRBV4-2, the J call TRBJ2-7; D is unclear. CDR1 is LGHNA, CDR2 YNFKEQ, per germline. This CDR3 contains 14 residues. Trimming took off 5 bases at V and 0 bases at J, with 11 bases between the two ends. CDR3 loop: CASSDARYSYEQYF. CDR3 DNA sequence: TGTGCCAGCAGCGACGCGCGGTACTCCTACGAGCAGTACTTC.

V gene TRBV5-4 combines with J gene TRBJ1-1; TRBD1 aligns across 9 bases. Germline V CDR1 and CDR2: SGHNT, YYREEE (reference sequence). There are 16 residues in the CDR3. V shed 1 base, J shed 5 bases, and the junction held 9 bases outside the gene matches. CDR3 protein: CASSLNRGLWRTEAFF. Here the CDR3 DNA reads TGTGCCAGCAGCTTGAACAGGGGGCTATGGAGGACTGAAGCTTTCTTT.

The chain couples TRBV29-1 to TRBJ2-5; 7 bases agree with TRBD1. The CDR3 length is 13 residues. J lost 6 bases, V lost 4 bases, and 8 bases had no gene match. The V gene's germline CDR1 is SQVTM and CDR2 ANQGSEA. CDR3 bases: TGCAGCGTTGTTGTAGGGGGCCGGAAGACCCAGTACTTC. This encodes CSVVVGGRKTQYF.

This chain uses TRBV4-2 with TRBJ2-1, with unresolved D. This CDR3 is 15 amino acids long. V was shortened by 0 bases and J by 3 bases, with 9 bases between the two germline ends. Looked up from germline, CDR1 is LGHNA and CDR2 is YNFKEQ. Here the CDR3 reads CASSQDPAGYNEQFF. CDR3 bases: TGTGCCAGCAGCCAAGATCCTGCAGGCTACAATGAGCAGTTCTTC.

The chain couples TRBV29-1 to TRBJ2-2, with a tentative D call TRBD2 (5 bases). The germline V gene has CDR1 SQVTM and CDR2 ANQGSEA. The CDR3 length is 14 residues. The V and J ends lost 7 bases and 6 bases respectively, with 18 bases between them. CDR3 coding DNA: TGCAGCGCCGTGTGGCAGGAGCGGCCCGGGGAGCTGTTTTTT. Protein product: CSAVWQERPGELFF.

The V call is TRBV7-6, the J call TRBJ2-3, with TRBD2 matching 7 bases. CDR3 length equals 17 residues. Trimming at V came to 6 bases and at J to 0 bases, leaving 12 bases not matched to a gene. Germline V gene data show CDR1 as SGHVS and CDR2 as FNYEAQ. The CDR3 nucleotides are TGTGCCAGCAGATCCGGGGTGGCGGGGGTGAGCACAGATACGCAGTATTTT. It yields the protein CASRSGVAGVSTDTQYF.

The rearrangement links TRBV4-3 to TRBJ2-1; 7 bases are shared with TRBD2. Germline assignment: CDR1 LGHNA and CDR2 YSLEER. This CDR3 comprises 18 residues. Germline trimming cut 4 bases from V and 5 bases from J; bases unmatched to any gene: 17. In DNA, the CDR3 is TGCGCCAGCAGCCCGGGGTGGGGGGGAGGTAAGGAAGACAATGAGCAGTTCTTC. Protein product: CASSPGWGGGKEDNEQFF.

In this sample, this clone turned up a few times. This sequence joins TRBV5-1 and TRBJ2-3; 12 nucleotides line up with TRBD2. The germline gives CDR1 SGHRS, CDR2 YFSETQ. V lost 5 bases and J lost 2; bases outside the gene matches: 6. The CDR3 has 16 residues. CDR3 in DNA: TGCGCCAGCAGTTCCGGGACTAGCGGGCCCACAGATACGCAGTATTTT. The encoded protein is CASSSGTSGPTDTQYF.

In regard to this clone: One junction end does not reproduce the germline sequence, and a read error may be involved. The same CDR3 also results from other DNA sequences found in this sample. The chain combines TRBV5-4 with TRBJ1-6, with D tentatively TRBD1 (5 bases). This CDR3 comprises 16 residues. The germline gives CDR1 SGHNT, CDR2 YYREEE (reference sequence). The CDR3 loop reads CASSLSQGADNSPLHF. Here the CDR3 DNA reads TGTGCCAGCAGCTTGTCCCAAGGGGCTGATAATTCCCCCCTCCACTTT.